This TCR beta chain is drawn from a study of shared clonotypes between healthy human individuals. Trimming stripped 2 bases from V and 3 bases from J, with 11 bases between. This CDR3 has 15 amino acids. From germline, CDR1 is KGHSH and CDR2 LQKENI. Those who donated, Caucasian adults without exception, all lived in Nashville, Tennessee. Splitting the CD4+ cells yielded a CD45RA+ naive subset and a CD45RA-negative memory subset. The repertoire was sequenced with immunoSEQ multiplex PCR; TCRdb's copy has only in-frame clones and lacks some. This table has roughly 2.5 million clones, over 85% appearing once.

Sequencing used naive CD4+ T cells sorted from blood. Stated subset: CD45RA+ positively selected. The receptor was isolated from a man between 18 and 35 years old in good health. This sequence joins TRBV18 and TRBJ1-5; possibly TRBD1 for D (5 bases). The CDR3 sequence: CASSPTIGVNQPQHF. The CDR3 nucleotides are TGTGCCAGCTCACCAACGATAGGGGTCAATCAGCCCCAGCATTTT.